This record concerns one T cell receptor beta chain sequence. The antigen is unknown. This CDR3 is also generated by other DNA sequences in the sample. Data came from immunoSEQ multiplex PCR; TCRdb stores just in-frame clones and leaves some out. Among some 2.1 million clones, about 94% were seen once, and the ten largest hold around 1.7%. CDR1 MNHEY and CDR2 SVGAGI come from the germline V gene. CDR3 length: 14 residues. Trimming left V 6 bases short and J 0 bases short, with 9 bases between. The entry originates in a study of shared clonotypes between healthy human individuals. Naive CD8 isolation took CD45RO-negative cells positively selected for CCR7 and excluded terminally differentiated effector memory CD45RA+ cells. The donor cohort consisted entirely of Caucasian adults residing in Nashville, Tennessee. Overall study results and limits: Of the naive CD4 clonotypes, around 4.9% were shared across several donors.

The chain combines TRBV6-5 with TRBJ2-1; unclear D gene. The sequenced sample was naive CD8+ T cells from PBMCs. The TCR was taken from a man between 18 and 29 years old in good health. Some clones in this sample may be carry-over from other donors' samples. CDR3 nucleotide sequence: TGTGCCAGCAGCTCAGTGAGCTCCTACAATGAGCAGTTCTTC. This encodes CASSSVSSYNEQFF.